These 14 T cell receptor beta chains were sequenced from one sample in a study of shared clonotypes between healthy human individuals. Clones were sequenced by immunoSEQ multiplex PCR, and TCRdb holds only the in-frame ones, with some missing. The sample has 2 million to 3 million clones; roughly nine tenths are singletons. The sequencing sample was made of naive CD4+ T cells sorted from blood. The subset: CD45RA+ positively selected. The receptor source for this set is a man aged 18 to 29 in good health.

The chain has TRBV2 and TRBJ2-5, with TRBD2 matching 8 bases. The trim removed 6 bases at V and 2 bases at J, leaving 5 bases unmatched. This CDR3 comprises 14 residues. Germline-derived CDR1 and CDR2 are SNHLY and FYNNEI. The CDR3 here is CASRRGAGQETQYF. CDR3 sequence (DNA): TGTGCCAGCAGGCGGGGGGCGGGACAAGAGACCCAGTACTTC. The entire variable domain, with the rest obtained from reference TRBV2 and TRBJ2-5, is as follows: EPEVTQTPSHQVTQMGQEVILRCVPISNHLYFYWYRQILGQKVEFLVSFYNNEISEKSEIFDDQFSVERPDGSNFTLKIRSTKLEDSAMYFCASRRGAGQETQYFGPGTRLLVL.

The CDR3 nucleotides are TGCGCCAGCAGCCCCGCGACTGTCTCTGGAAACACCATATATTTT. It translates to CASSPATVSGNTIYF. The chain employs TRBV5-1 and TRBJ1-3; D is uncertain. CDR3 length: 15 amino acids. V was clipped by 4 bases and J by 0 bases, with 11 bases between them. Germline V CDR1 and CDR2: SGHRS, YFSETQ.

The chain recombines TRBV11-2 with TRBJ2-3, with 7 bases lining up with TRBD1. Germline CDR1 reads SGHAT; CDR2 reads FQNNGV. This CDR3 is built from 14 residues. Unmatched junction bases numbered 4, after V lost 5 bases and J lost 2 bases. The CDR3 nucleotides are TGTGCCAGCAGCCGAGGACAGGCCACAGATACGCAGTATTTT. Translating gives CASSRGQATDTQYF.

The chain employs TRBV27 and TRBJ1-2; TRBD1 aligns across 7 bases. V was pared by 8 bases and J by 4 bases, with 13 bases of the junction left unmatched. CDR3 length: 15 amino acids. The germline CDR1 and CDR2 sequences are MNHEY and SMNVEV (reference sequence). The DNA of the CDR3 is TGTGCCAGCCGTGGGACTGCAGGGGGGACCTATGGCTACACCTTC. Amino acid sequence: CASRGTAGGTYGYTF.

In the case of this clone: The same CDR3 is also encoded by other DNA sequences in this sample. This chain joins TRBV7-2 and TRBJ2-5, with D uncertain. V gave up 1 base and J gave up 3 bases, with 6 bases separating them. Germline V CDR1 and CDR2: SGHTA, FQGNSA. The CDR3 spans 13 residues. The CDR3 is CASSLVREETQYF. The CDR3 bases are TGTGCCAGCAGCTTAGTTAGGGAAGAGACCCAGTACTTC.

As concerns this clone: Given the absence of the conserved phenylalanine or tryptophan at the CDR3 end, a read error is likely. The V and J genes are TRBV28 and TRBJ2-7; no reliable D call. Deletions cut 5 bases from V and 2 bases from J, with 4 bases between. The V gene's germline CDR1 is MDHEN and CDR2 SYDVKM. The CDR3 spans 11 residues. This CDR3 is CASSRTYEQYL. CDR3 in DNA: TGTGCCAGCAGTCGAACCTACGAGCAGTACCTC.

In DNA form, the CDR3 reads TGTGCCAGCAGTTCTTGGGAGATGGGCAATCAGCCCCAGCATTTT. Its translation is CASSSWEMGNQPQHF. This chain connects TRBV28 to TRBJ1-5; D is ambiguous. V shed 4 bases and J shed 2 bases, with 12 bases lying between them. Germline values: CDR1 MDHEN, CDR2 SYDVKM. This CDR3 is 15 amino acids long.

This clone was picked up one time. This chain uses TRBV5-4 with TRBJ1-1; the match to TRBD1 covers 9 bases. Trimming took 0 bases from V and 11 from J; bases not matched to a gene: 8. CDR1 SGHNT and CDR2 YYREEE come from the germline V gene (reference sequence). The CDR3 runs 14 residues. The CDR3 sequence: CASSLASGQGSAFF. The CDR3, as DNA: TGTGCCAGCAGCTTGGCCTCGGGACAGGGTTCGGCTTTCTTT.

In this sample, this clone turned up once. The chain uses TRBV30 and TRBJ2-2, with 11 bases matching TRBD1. The CDR3 is made up of 13 amino acids. Trimming at V came to 7 bases and at J to 7 bases, leaving 5 bases not matched to a gene. Germline V gives CDR1 GTSNPN, CDR2 SVGIG (reference sequence). DNA for the CDR3: TGTGCCTCGGGACAGGGGGTAGTCGGGGAGCTGTTTTTT. It codes for CASGQGVVGELFF.

The V call is TRBV9, the J call TRBJ2-7; no clear D. Trimming took off 3 bases at V and 1 base at J, with 8 bases between the two ends. Per the germline V gene, CDR1 is SGDLS and CDR2 is YYNGEE. This CDR3 region has 13 residues. The chain's CDR3 is CASSGHRSYEQYF. For the CDR3, the DNA is TGTGCCAGCAGCGGGCACAGATCCTACGAGCAGTACTTC. The full variable domain, completed using reference TRBV9 and TRBJ2-7, is DSGVTQTPKHLITATGQRVTLRCSPRSGDLSVYWYQQSLDQGLQFLIQYYNGEERAKGNILERFSAQQFPDLHSELNLSSLELGDSALYFCASSGHRSYEQYFGPGTRLTVT.

This chain links TRBV10-3 with TRBJ2-5; 9 positions agree with TRBD1. The CDR3 is 16 residues long. The germline V gene has CDR1 ENHRY and CDR2 SYGVKD. Trimming removed 2 bases from V and 5 bases from J; junction bases left unmatched: 9. This CDR3 is CAISERTTGGKETQYF. The CDR3 nucleotides read TGTGCCATCAGTGAGAGAACGACAGGGGGGAAGGAGACCCAGTACTTC.

This sequence joins TRBV11-2 and TRBJ2-7; D gene ambiguous. This CDR3 comprises 17 residues. Germline CDR1 reads SGHAT; CDR2 reads FQNNGV. The V end lost 5 bases, the J end lost 3 bases, and 23 bases lay between the germline ends. CDR3 region: CASSPSRRTLIGYEQYF. DNA of the CDR3: TGTGCCAGCAGCCCATCCCGCAGGACCCTAATTGGCTACGAGCAGTACTTC.

Turning to this clone: Distinct nucleotide sequences in the sample also encode this CDR3. V gene TRBV5-6 combines with J gene TRBJ1-6; D gene uncertain. The CDR3 covers 12 residues. V was pared by 0 bases and J by 9 bases, with 4 bases between. The germline gives CDR1 SGHDT, CDR2 YYEEEE. This chain's CDR3 is CASSLVSSPLHF. DNA of the CDR3: TGTGCCAGCAGCTTGGTTAGTTCACCCCTCCACTTT.

The rearrangement uses TRBV5-4 and TRBJ1-2, with a weak D call TRBD1 (5 bases). Trimming removed 4 bases from V and 4 bases from J, with 5 bases in between. The CDR3 sequence is 11 residues long. Germline V CDR1 and CDR2: SGHNT, YYREEE (reference sequence). DNA of the CDR3: TGTGCCAGCAGCGACAGCTATGGCTACACCTTC. Encoded protein: CASSDSYGYTF.